The 5 T cell receptor beta chains listed next were all sequenced from one sample in a study of blood T cell repertoires in COVID-19. The protocol was immunoSEQ multiplex PCR, while the TCRdb copy is restricted to in-frame clones and leaves out a portion. The sample lists around 370,000 clones, about 88% occurring once. The specimen was peripheral blood. These receptors were obtained from a woman aged 70-85 years with COVID-19, enrolled during active disease.

The chain has TRBV7-2 and TRBJ1-2; a possible D gene is TRBD1 (5 bases). The germline gives CDR1 SGHTA, CDR2 FQGNSA. With 1 base removed from V and 4 bases from J, the gap between germline ends came to 13 bases. The CDR3 is 15 amino acids. This CDR3 reads CASSLVGGTVYGYTF. The CDR3 region has the DNA TGTGCCAGCAGCTTAGTCGGGGGGACCGTCTATGGCTACACCTTC. Drawing the rest from reference TRBV7-2 and TRBJ1-2, the complete variable domain is GAGVSQSPSNKVTEKGKDVELRCDPISGHTALYWYRQSLGQGLEFLIYFQGNSAPDKSGLPSDRFSAERTGGSVSTLTIQRTQQEDSAVYLCASSLVGGTVYGYTFGSGTRLTVV.

The CDR3: CASSTTARGQGEQYF. CDR3 bases: TGCGCCAGCAGTACAACGGCCAGGGGGCAGGGCGAGCAGTACTTC. This sequence joins TRBV5-1 and TRBJ2-7; 8 nucleotides line up with TRBD1. V lost 5 bases and J lost 6; bases outside the gene matches: 13. The CDR3 runs to 15 residues. Germline V gives CDR1 SGHRS, CDR2 YFSETQ.

The chain recombines TRBV19 with TRBJ2-3; 14 positions match TRBD2. This CDR3 region has 16 residues. Trimming took 9 bases from V and 4 from J; bases not matched to a gene: 9. Germline V gene lookup returns CDR1 LNHDA and CDR2 SQIVND (reference sequence). The CDR3 sequence is CASVKTSGGAPDTQYF. The CDR3, as DNA: TGTGCCAGCGTAAAGACTAGCGGGGGGGCCCCAGATACGCAGTATTTT.

The chain links TRBV2 to TRBJ2-6; 10 bases match TRBD1. The V segment lost 5 bases and the J segment 0 bases; nucleotides outside the gene matches: 4. This CDR3 has 17 residues. Germline V gives CDR1 SNHLY, CDR2 FYNNEI. The chain's CDR3 is CASSPGTGASGANVLTF. The CDR3, as DNA: TGTGCCAGCAGTCCCGGGACAGGGGCCTCTGGGGCCAACGTCCTGACTTTC.

The chain carries TRBV6-5 and TRBJ1-2; 7 positions agree with TRBD1. This CDR3 is built from 15 residues. Germline V gene sequence: CDR1 MNHEY, CDR2 SVGAGI. The junction had 5 bases not matched to a gene; V was cut back by 0 bases and J by 4 bases. CDR3 sequence reads: CASSYSYGQAYGYTF. The CDR3, as DNA: TGTGCCAGCAGTTACTCGTACGGACAGGCCTATGGCTACACCTTC.